These 13 T cell receptor beta chains originate from one sample sequenced in a study of T cells after yellow fever vaccination. One entry per CDR3 protein results from TCRdb running MiXCR on the 5' RACE reads. Among approximately 69,000 distinct CDR3 sequences listed, approximately 5% were seen once. The sequenced sample was CD4+ T cells sorted from PBMCs, obtained more than 13 days after the first yellow fever vaccination. The receptors come from a man younger than 35 who received the YFV17D yellow fever vaccine.

This clonotype was counted at least ten times. This chain links TRBV20-1 with TRBJ2-7, with 7 bases matching TRBD1. Trimming took 5 bases from V and 6 from J; bases not matched to a gene: 4. The V gene's germline CDR1 is DFQATT and CDR2 SNEGSKA (reference sequence). This CDR3 contains 11 residues. The CDR3 protein is CSAYWDSEQYF. CDR3 bases: TGCAGTGCTTATTGGGACAGCGAGCAGTACTTC.

This clonotype has a count of ten or more. V gene TRBV29-1 combines with J gene TRBJ1-4, with 10 bases lining up with TRBD1. The CDR3 is 13 residues long. The J segment lost 8 bases and the V segment lost 7 bases, leaving 7 bases of the junction unmatched. Germline CDR1 SQVTM, CDR2 ANQGSEA. The CDR3 reads CSGGDRGSEKLFF. The DNA for the CDR3 is TGCAGCGGCGGGGACAGGGGCAGCGAAAAACTGTTTTTT.

This clonotype was observed many times. This CDR3 reads CAWILWGKNTEAFF. Written as DNA, the CDR3 is TGTGCCTGGATTCTTTGGGGCAAGAACACTGAAGCTTTCTTT. This sequence joins TRBV30 and TRBJ1-1, with D perhaps TRBD1 (5 bases). The CDR3 is 14 residues long. V lost 4 bases to trimming and J lost 1 base, with 13 bases between them. From germline, CDR1 is GTSNPN and CDR2 SVGIG (reference sequence).

This clonotype appeared many times. The chain joins TRBV5-4 to TRBJ2-3; 7 nucleotides align to TRBD2. J gave up 5 bases and V 0 bases, and 3 bases lay outside the gene matches. The length of the CDR3 is 14 residues. The germline CDR1 and CDR2 sequences are SGHNT and YYREEE (reference sequence). For the CDR3, the DNA is TGTGCCAGCAGCTTGGCGCTAGCGGAAGATACGCAGTATTTT. Residues: CASSLALAEDTQYF.

This clonotype was seen ten or more times. This chain's CDR3 is CASSLQGRRETQYF. CDR3 DNA: TGTGCCAGCAGCTTACAGGGGCGCCGGGAGACCCAGTACTTC. This chain uses TRBV7-2 with TRBJ2-5; tentatively, D is TRBD1 (6 bases). V shed 2 bases and J shed 5 bases, with 12 bases lying between them. The CDR3 contains 14 residues. The germline V gene has CDR1 SGHTA and CDR2 FQGNSA.

This clonotype was counted between two and nine times. CDR3 DNA sequence: TGCGCCAGCAGCTTGTACGGGGGCCCTAGCACAGATACGCAGTATTTT. The encoded protein is CASSLYGGPSTDTQYF. This chain joins TRBV5-1 and TRBJ2-3, with D tentatively TRBD1 or TRBD2 (6 bases each). Germline assignment: CDR1 SGHRS and CDR2 YFSETQ. The CDR3 sequence is 16 residues long. Trimming cost V 1 base and J 0 bases, with 12 bases left between them.

This clonotype was counted at least ten times. The chain has TRBV4-3 and TRBJ2-3, with 12 bases identical to TRBD2. V trimming: 4 bases; J trimming: 5 bases; junction bases outside the gene matches: 10. The CDR3 contains 17 residues. Germline V gene lookup returns CDR1 LGHNA and CDR2 YSLEER. This CDR3 is CASSRVTGLAGLDTQYF. CDR3 bases: TGCGCCAGCAGCCGAGTTACCGGACTAGCGGGGTTAGATACGCAGTATTTT.

This clonotype was detected ten times or more. The rearrangement links TRBV12-5 to TRBJ2-7, with TRBD2 identical over 9 bases. Germline CDR1 and CDR2: LGHNT and FRNRAP. This CDR3 region has 15 residues. V was pared by 4 bases and J by 5 bases, with 9 bases of the junction left unmatched. The CDR3 spells CASGSLAGGRDEQYF. The CDR3 DNA reads as TGTGCTAGTGGTTCCCTCGCGGGGGGGCGCGACGAGCAGTACTTC.

This clonotype was counted at least ten times. The rearrangement uses TRBV10-3 and TRBJ2-1; no clear D. CDR1 ENHRY and CDR2 SYGVKD come from the germline V gene. This CDR3 region has 14 residues. Trimming shortened V by 7 bases and J by 0 bases, and 10 bases separated the two germline ends. The CDR3 DNA reads TGTGCCATCACCCCGAACGGCTCCTACAATGAGCAGTTCTTC. It translates to CAITPNGSYNEQFF.

This clonotype appeared many times. This chain connects TRBV20-1 to TRBJ1-6; D gene uncertain. Germline lookup yields CDR1 DFQATT and CDR2 SNEGSKA (reference sequence). The CDR3 totals 17 residues. V lost 0 bases and J 3 bases, leaving 15 bases between the germline ends. The CDR3 region is CSARDPYGFDYNSPLHF. CDR3 DNA: TGCAGTGCTAGAGATCCGTACGGATTTGACTATAATTCACCCCTCCACTTT.

The chain employs TRBV6-1 and TRBJ2-7; D perhaps matches TRBD2 (5 bases). This CDR3 has 13 amino acids. Trimming stripped 6 bases from V and 4 bases from J, with 13 bases between. Per germline, CDR1 MNHNS and CDR2 SASEGT. DNA for the CDR3: TGTGCCAGCAGCAATTTCCCGGGATACGAGCAGTACTTC. Its translation is CASSNFPGYEQYF.

This clonotype was counted many times. The rearrangement links TRBV24-1 to TRBJ2-2, with 7 bases aligning to TRBD1. This CDR3 contains 17 residues. The V and J ends lost 0 bases and 4 bases, in that order; junction bases with no gene match: 7. Per germline, CDR1 KGHDR and CDR2 SFDVKD. In DNA form, the CDR3 reads TGTGCCACCAGTGATTTGGTTCCAGGGGGAATCACCGGGGAGCTGTTTTTT. Translating it yields CATSDLVPGGITGELFF.

The chain recombines TRBV12-3 or TRBV12-4 with TRBJ2-3; no firm D call. The CDR3 spans 15 residues. V was shortened by 6 bases and J by 2 bases, with 15 bases between the two germline ends. CDR3 DNA sequence: TGTGCCAGCAGCTGGACGGCCCGCAACACAGATACGCAGTATTTT. Protein sequence: CASSWTARNTDTQYF.